This passage covers 9 T cell receptor beta chains from one sample sequenced in a study of cytomegalovirus exposure and HLA in healthy donors. Use of 60 Vbeta and 13 Jbeta primers characterized the PCR. The method was immunoSEQ multiplex PCR; TCRdb's version includes in-frame clones alone and lacks a portion of them. The sample has around 74,000 clones, about 84% seen once. Material for sequencing was PBMCs. These receptors were obtained from a man in his forties or fifties in good health and CMV-seronegative.

This clone was recorded only once. Here the CDR3 reads CASSDFGSYNSPLHF. CDR3 in DNA: TGCGCCAGCAGTGATTTCGGTTCCTATAATTCACCCCTCCACTTT. This rearrangement joins TRBV10-2 to TRBJ1-6; no definite D call. Trimming removed 3 bases at V and 1 base at J, with 7 bases between. This CDR3 has 15 amino acids. CDR1 and CDR2 from the germline V gene are WSHSY and SAAADI.

Of note for this clone: This sample also contains other DNA sequences that code for the same CDR3. This chain connects TRBV18 to TRBJ2-7; 11 bases match TRBD1. Germline V CDR1 and CDR2: KGHSH, LQKENI. The CDR3 consists of 14 residues. V gave up 3 bases and J gave up 4 bases; unmatched junction bases: 2. In DNA form, the CDR3 reads TGTGCCAGCTCACCGGACAGGGGGCAGTACGAGCAGTACTTC. Translated, it gives CASSPDRGQYEQYF.

This clone showed up just a few times. This chain connects TRBV20-1 to TRBJ2-7; 8 nucleotides align to TRBD1. The J segment lost 5 bases and the V segment lost 6 bases, leaving 0 bases of the junction unmatched. The CDR3 is 10 amino acids. CDR1 and CDR2 (germline): DFQATT, SNEGSKA (reference sequence). The CDR3 protein is CSADRDEQYF. Written as DNA, the CDR3 is TGCAGTGCGGACAGGGACGAGCAGTACTTC.

This clone is a singleton in its sample. The V call is TRBV7-3, the J call TRBJ2-2; TRBD1 matches at 11 bases. Losses at the gene ends were 10 bases for V and 4 bases for J; bases not matched to a gene: 5. Per the germline V gene, CDR1 is SGHTA and CDR2 is FQGTGA. This CDR3 contains 14 residues. The CDR3 coding sequence is TGTGCCACCTCAGGACAGGGGGCCACCGGGGAGCTGTTTTTT. Translating gives CATSGQGATGELFF.

This chain uses TRBV6-6 with TRBJ2-1, with 16 bases aligning to TRBD2. CDR3 size: 16 residues. Unmatched junction bases numbered 8, after V lost 6 bases and J lost 9 bases. Germline CDR1 and CDR2: MNHNY and SVGAGI (reference sequence). CDR3 DNA sequence: TGTGCCAGCAGCCGAGGGACTAGCGGGGGGGCCACTGAGCAGTTCTTC. The encoded protein is CASSRGTSGGATEQFF.

The genes are TRBV5-1 and TRBJ1-4; TRBD1 matches 10 bases. Germline V gene data show CDR1 as SGHRS and CDR2 as YFSETQ. The CDR3 has 16 amino acids. With V trimmed by 0 bases and J by 3 bases, 2 bases remained unmatched. The CDR3 here is CASSLGQGAANEKLFF. CDR3 sequence (DNA): TGCGCCAGCAGCTTGGGACAGGGGGCTGCTAATGAAAAACTGTTTTTT.

V gene TRBV2 combines with J gene TRBJ2-1, with 13 bases aligning to TRBD2. This CDR3 region has 14 residues. Losses at the gene ends were 10 bases for V and 3 bases for J; bases not matched to a gene: 3. Germline V gene sequence: CDR1 SNHLY, CDR2 FYNNEI. Here the CDR3 DNA reads TGTGCCACCAGGACTAGCGGGGGCTACAATGAGCAGTTCTTC. It encodes CATRTSGGYNEQFF.

This clone occurred a few times. The chain carries TRBV5-6 and TRBJ1-2; 8 bases align to TRBD1. Germline lookup yields CDR1 SGHDT and CDR2 YYEEEE. V lost 5 bases to trimming and J lost 2 bases; unmatched junction nucleotides: 2. The CDR3 runs 13 residues. The CDR3 DNA follows: TGTGCCAGCAGACGGACAGGGAACTATGGCTACACCTTC. Its translation: CASRRTGNYGYTF. Looking up the rest from reference TRBV5-6 and TRBJ1-2 gives the full variable domain: DAGVTQSPTHLIKTRGQQVTLRCSPKSGHDTVSWYQQALGQGPQFIFQYYEEEERQRGNFPDRFSGHQFPNYSSELNVNALLLGDSALYLCASRRTGNYGYTFGSGTRLTVV.

On this clone: Other DNA sequences within the sample encode an identical CDR3. The chain has TRBV19 and TRBJ1-5, with 8 bases fitting TRBD1. J was trimmed by 9 bases and V by 6 bases; bases with no gene match: 7. Germline V lookup: CDR1 LNHDA, CDR2 SQIVND (reference sequence). The CDR3 runs 13 residues. The CDR3 nucleotides read TGTGCCAGTAGGGGGACAGGATCAGGGCCCCAGCATTTT. Protein: CASRGTGSGPQHF.